This TCR beta chain derives from a study of blood T cell repertoires in COVID-19. Those who participated ranged in age from roughly 18 to 90 years and resided in 24 US areas. Trimming removed 4 bases from V and 8 bases from J, with 10 bases in between. Germline CDR1 reads SGHRS; CDR2 reads YFSETQ. The CDR3 consists of 12 residues. Here immunoSEQ multiplex PCR was the method, and the copy in TCRdb shows in-frame clones only, minus some. The sample includes about 300,000 clones, about nine tenths of them seen just once. This clone showed up just once. The rearrangement joins TRBV5-1 to TRBJ2-1; D possibly corresponds to TRBD1 (6 bases). Source material: PBMCs or T cells enriched from blood (not recorded which). The clonotype was recovered from a woman aged 18-29 years who had recovered from COVID-19. The CDR3 protein is CASSLRGYEQFF. CDR3 DNA sequence: TGCGCCAGCAGCCTCAGGGGTTATGAGCAGTTCTTC. The complete variable domain, with remaining parts taken from reference TRBV5-1 and TRBJ2-1, reads KAGVTQTPRYLIKTRGQQVTLSCSPISGHRSVSWYQQTPGQGLQFLFEYFSETQRNKGNFPGRFSGRQFSNSRSEMNVSTLELGDSALYLCASSLRGYEQFFGPGTRLTVL.